This T cell receptor beta chain was sequenced in a study of sequential checkpoint blockade in melanoma. As to treatment: randomized to nivolumab then ipilimumab (arm A) or the reverse (arm B). Produced via immunoSEQ multiplex PCR; TCRdb's table is partial and in-frame only. Of about 6,400 clones detected, 15% to 20% appear once; the ten largest clones hold around 15%. The sequence was obtained from a human donor with melanoma. The input for sequencing was tumor tissue (inferred from file names), taken from a patient given nivolumab and ipilimumab in sequence.

In DNA, the CDR3 is TGCGCCAGCAGCTTGCCCCGAGTCCGCCCGAAGCGGGAGACCCAGTACTTC. This codes for CASSLPRVRPKRETQYF. The chain links TRBV5-1 to TRBJ2-5, with D possibly being TRBD2 (5 bases). The germline V and J ends were trimmed by 1 base and 5 bases, with 21 bases remaining between them. Germline V gene data show CDR1 as SGHRS and CDR2 as YFSETQ. The CDR3 runs to 17 residues.